Each of the 13 T cell receptor beta chains below was sequenced from the same sample in a study of human T cells and chemical hapten exposure. Time point defined: pre-sensitization, week 0. Treatment meaning: therapeutic diphenylcyclopropenone sensitization with weekly scalp DPC. TCRdb itself ran the RACE reads through MiXCR, one entry per CDR3 protein. The data show more than 300,000 distinct CDR3 sequences, approximately 5.1% seen once. The sequencing here drew on whole blood, taken in connection with sensitization to the hapten diphenylcyclopropenone (DPC). The origin of the receptors is a woman aged 50 to 60 with alopecia areata. Some clones in this sample may be carry-over from other donors' samples.

The chain has TRBV7-8 and TRBJ1-1, with unresolved D. The CDR3 totals 15 residues. Trimming took 1 base from V and 0 from J, leaving 9 bases between them. Per germline, CDR1 SGHVS and CDR2 FQNEAQ. DNA for the CDR3: TGTGCCAGCAGCTTAGTTGACGGGATGAACACTGAAGCTTTCTTT. Protein product: CASSLVDGMNTEAFF. Variable domain in full (rest from reference TRBV7-8 and TRBJ1-1): GAGVSQSPRYKVAKRGQDVALRCDPISGHVSLFWYQQALGQGPEFLTYFQNEAQLDKSGLPSDRFFAERPEGSVSTLKIQRTQQEDSAVYLCASSLVDGMNTEAFFGQGTRLTVV.

V is TRBV6-5 and J is TRBJ1-1, with unresolved D. Germline values: CDR1 MNHEY, CDR2 SVGAGI. V was trimmed by 4 bases and J by 12 bases, leaving 15 bases between them. CDR3 length: 12 amino acids. CDR3: CASSSPPRGPFF. CDR3 sequence (DNA): TGTGCCAGCAGTTCCCCGCCCCGAGGCCCTTTCTTT.

This clonotype was picked up many times. The rearrangement uses TRBV5-1 and TRBJ2-4; a possible D gene is TRBD2 (5 bases). CDR3 length: 14 amino acids. Germline lookup yields CDR1 SGHRS and CDR2 YFSETQ. Between the trimmed V and J ends, which lost 4 bases and 1 base, there was a span of 9 bases. CDR3 DNA: TGCGCCAGCAGCCCTCCGGGGGCCAAAAACATTCAGTACTTC. Residues: CASSPPGAKNIQYF.

This clonotype has a handful of counts. J is TRBJ1-6 and V is TRBV6-5, with a tentative D call TRBD1 (6 bases). The CDR3 is made up of 16 amino acids. Germline values: CDR1 MNHEY, CDR2 SVGAGI. Trimming removed 6 bases from V and 3 bases from J, with 15 bases in between. CDR3 sequence reads: CASSPTGSLYNSPLHF. CDR3 bases: TGTGCCAGCAGCCCGACAGGCTCCCTCTATAATTCACCCCTCCACTTT.

The chain couples TRBV12-3 or TRBV12-4 to TRBJ1-1; 8 nucleotides match TRBD1. Trimming removed 6 bases from V and 8 bases from J; junction bases left unmatched: 11. This CDR3 has 14 amino acids. The CDR3 reads CASRADRVVGEAFF. The DNA for the CDR3 is TGTGCCAGCAGGGCGGACAGGGTCGTCGGAGAAGCTTTCTTT.

This clonotype was picked up many times. The chain's CDR3 is CASSLTWTGGDGYTF. In DNA form, the CDR3 reads TGTGCCAGCAGCTTAACCTGGACAGGGGGCGATGGCTACACCTTC. The chain uses TRBV7-2 and TRBJ1-2; 11 bases map to TRBD1. This CDR3 comprises 15 residues. CDR1 and CDR2 from the germline V gene are SGHTA and FQGNSA. Trimming at V came to 2 bases and at J to 6 bases, leaving 5 bases not matched to a gene. Full variable domain (remainder filled in from reference TRBV7-2 and TRBJ1-2): GAGVSQSPSNKVTEKGKDVELRCDPISGHTALYWYRQSLGQGLEFLIYFQGNSAPDKSGLPSDRFSAERTGGSVSTLTIQRTQQEDSAVYLCASSLTWTGGDGYTFGSGTRLTVV.

The sample holds a few counts of this clonotype. The J gene is TRBJ1-2, the V gene TRBV20-1, with 10 bases that match TRBD1. Germline loops: CDR1 DFQATT, CDR2 SNEGSKA (reference sequence). The CDR3 consists of 14 residues. Unmatched junction bases numbered 8, after V lost 6 bases and J lost 4 bases. In DNA form, the CDR3 reads TGCAGTGCGTCTACCGGGACAGGGGCCTATGGCTACACCTTC. Its protein product is CSASTGTGAYGYTF.

This clonotype appeared a few times. This CDR3 is CASSYTYGQGFSNQPQHF. The CDR3 DNA is TGTGCCAGCAGTTACACCTATGGACAGGGCTTTAGCAATCAGCCCCAGCATTTT. The chain recombines TRBV6-2 or TRBV6-3 with TRBJ1-5; 8 bases match TRBD1. The germline gives CDR1 MNHEY, CDR2 SVGEGT. This CDR3 comprises 18 residues. The J segment lost 0 bases and the V segment lost 2 bases, leaving 9 bases of the junction unmatched.

This clonotype has ten or more counts. This rearrangement joins TRBV7-9 to TRBJ2-6; 9 bases fit TRBD1. CDR1 and CDR2 from the germline V gene are SEHNR and FQNEAQ (reference sequence). The V gene end was trimmed by 4 bases and the J gene end by 4 bases; junction bases not matched to a gene: 17. The CDR3 totals 20 residues. In nucleotides, the CDR3 is TGTGCCAGCAGCTCCCAAACCGGGACAGGGATTCTCGCCGGGGCCAACGTCCTGACTTTC. It specifies CASSSQTGTGILAGANVLTF.

This clonotype has ten or more counts. The rearrangement joins TRBV18 to TRBJ2-1, with 8 positions matching TRBD2. The CDR3 loop spans 16 amino acids. From germline, CDR1 is KGHSH and CDR2 LQKENI. V lost 0 bases to trimming and J lost 8 bases; unmatched junction nucleotides: 9. The CDR3 coding sequence is TGTGCCAGCTCACCACCGCAAGCGGGGGCCGAGTATGAGCAGTTCTTC. This codes for CASSPPQAGAEYEQFF.

The table lists this clonotype with many counts. The V and J genes are TRBV3-1 and TRBJ1-1, with D uncertain. CDR1 and CDR2 from the germline V gene are LGHDT and YNNKEL (reference sequence). V was pared by 1 base and J by 5 bases, with 11 bases between. The CDR3 spans 14 residues. The CDR3 region has the DNA TGTGCCAGCAGCCAAGGAGCCTCGGGGACTGAAGCTTTCTTT. Translation: CASSQGASGTEAFF. The complete variable domain, with remaining parts taken from reference TRBV3-1 and TRBJ1-1, reads DTAVSQTPKYLVTQMGNDKSIKCEQNLGHDTMYWYKQDSKKFLKIMFSYNNKELIINETVPNRFSPKSPDKAHLNLHINSLELGDSAVYFCASSQGASGTEAFFGQGTRLTVV.

This clonotype has only a few counts. This chain uses TRBV10-3 with TRBJ2-7; no firm D call. Germline-derived CDR1 and CDR2 are ENHRY and SYGVKD. CDR3 length: 12 amino acids. V was clipped by 5 bases and J by 5 bases, with 10 bases between them. DNA for the CDR3: TGTGCCATCAGTACCTCCAACGACGAGCAGTACTTC. It specifies CAISTSNDEQYF.

The table lists this clonotype with many counts. The chain joins TRBV7-9 to TRBJ2-1, with a weak D call TRBD2 (6 bases). Trimming took 0 bases from V and 9 from J, leaving 12 bases between them. The CDR3 totals 14 residues. Germline V CDR1 and CDR2: SEHNR, FQNEAQ (reference sequence). The CDR3 protein is CASSLASGQGEQFF. In nucleotides, the CDR3 is TGTGCCAGCAGCTTAGCCAGCGGGCAGGGTGAGCAGTTCTTC.